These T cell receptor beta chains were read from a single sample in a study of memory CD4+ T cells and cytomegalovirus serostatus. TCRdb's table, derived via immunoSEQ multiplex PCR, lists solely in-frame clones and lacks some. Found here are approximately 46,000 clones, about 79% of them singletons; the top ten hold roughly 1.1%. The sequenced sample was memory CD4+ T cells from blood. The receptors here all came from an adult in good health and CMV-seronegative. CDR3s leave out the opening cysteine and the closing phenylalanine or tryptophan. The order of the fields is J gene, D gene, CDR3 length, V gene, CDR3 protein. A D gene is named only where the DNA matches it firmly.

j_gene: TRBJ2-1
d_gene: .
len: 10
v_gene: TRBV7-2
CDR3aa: ASSLAGAEQF

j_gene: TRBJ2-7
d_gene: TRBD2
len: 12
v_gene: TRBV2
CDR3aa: AQAGRYSSYEQY

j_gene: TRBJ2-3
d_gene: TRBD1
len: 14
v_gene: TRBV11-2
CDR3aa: ASSYSTGAGTDTQY

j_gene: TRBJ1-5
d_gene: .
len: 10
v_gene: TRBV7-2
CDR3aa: ASSLGEQPQH

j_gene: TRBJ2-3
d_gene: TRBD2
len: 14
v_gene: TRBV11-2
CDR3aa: ASSIIAGGYTDTQY

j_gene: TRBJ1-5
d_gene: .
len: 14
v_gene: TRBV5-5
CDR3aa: ASSLNPNIRNQPQH

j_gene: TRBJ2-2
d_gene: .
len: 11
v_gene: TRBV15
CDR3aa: ATSRDVTGELF

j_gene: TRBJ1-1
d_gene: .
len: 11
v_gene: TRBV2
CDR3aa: ASSPEGYTEAF

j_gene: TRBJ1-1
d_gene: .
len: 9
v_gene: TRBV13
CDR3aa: ASRRETEAF

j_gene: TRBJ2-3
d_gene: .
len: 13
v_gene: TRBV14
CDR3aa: ASSPSSGRTDTQY

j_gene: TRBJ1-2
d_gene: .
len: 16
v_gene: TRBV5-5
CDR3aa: ASSPNFVRGMSKYGYT

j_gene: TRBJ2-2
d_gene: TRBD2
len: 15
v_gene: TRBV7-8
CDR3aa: ASTRTSGRPNTGELF

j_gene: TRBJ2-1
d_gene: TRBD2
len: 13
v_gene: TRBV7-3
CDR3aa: ASSLTPTSPNEQF

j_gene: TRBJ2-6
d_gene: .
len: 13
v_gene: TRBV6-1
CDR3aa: ASRTRGSGANVLT

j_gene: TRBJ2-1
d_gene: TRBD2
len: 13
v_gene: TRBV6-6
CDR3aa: ASSYSLAVYNEQF

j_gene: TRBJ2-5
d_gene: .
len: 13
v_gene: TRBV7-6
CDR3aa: ASSFIPGAGETQY

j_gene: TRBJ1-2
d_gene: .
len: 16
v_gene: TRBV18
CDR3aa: ASSPSPKGRGSFYGYT

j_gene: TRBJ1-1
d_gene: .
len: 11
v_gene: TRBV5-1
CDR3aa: ASSSQGHTEAF

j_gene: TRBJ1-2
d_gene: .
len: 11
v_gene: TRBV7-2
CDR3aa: ASSPAVIGGYT

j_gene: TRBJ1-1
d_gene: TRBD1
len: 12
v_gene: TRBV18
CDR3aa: ASSPGTDNTEAF

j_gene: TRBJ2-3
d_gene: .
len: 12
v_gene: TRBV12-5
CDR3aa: ASGSVALTDTQY